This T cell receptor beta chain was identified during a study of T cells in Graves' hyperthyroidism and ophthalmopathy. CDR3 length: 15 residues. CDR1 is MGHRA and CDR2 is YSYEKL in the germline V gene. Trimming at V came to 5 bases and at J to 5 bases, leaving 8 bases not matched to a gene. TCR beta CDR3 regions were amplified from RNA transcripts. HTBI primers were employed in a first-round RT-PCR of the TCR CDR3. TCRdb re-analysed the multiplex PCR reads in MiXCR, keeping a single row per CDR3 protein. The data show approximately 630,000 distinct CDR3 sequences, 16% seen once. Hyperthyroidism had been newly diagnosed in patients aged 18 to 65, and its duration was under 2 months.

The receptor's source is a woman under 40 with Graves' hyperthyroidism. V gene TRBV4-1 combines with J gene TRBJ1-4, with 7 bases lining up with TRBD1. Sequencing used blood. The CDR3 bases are TGCGCCAGCAGCGTTCGGGACAGAGTCAATGAAAAACTGTTTTTT. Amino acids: CASSVRDRVNEKLFF.